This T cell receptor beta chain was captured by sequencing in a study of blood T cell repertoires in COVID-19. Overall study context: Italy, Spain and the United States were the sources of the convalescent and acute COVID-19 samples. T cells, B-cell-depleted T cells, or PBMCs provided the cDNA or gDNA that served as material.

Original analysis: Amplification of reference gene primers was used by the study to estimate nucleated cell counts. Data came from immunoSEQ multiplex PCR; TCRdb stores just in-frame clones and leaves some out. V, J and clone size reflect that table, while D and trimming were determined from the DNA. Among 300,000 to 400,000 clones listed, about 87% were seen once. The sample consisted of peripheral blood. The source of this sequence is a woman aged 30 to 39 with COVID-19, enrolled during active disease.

In nucleotides, the CDR3 is TGTGCCGCCCAAGGGACAGACGGAAACACCATATATTTT. It codes for CAAQGTDGNTIYF. The genes are TRBV10-3 and TRBJ1-3, with 7 nucleotides matching TRBD1. The V segment lost 11 bases and the J segment 4 bases; nucleotides outside the gene matches: 8. Germline CDR1 reads ENHRY; CDR2 reads SYGVKD. This CDR3 comprises 13 residues.